The sequence of this T cell receptor (beta chain) was determined in a study of blood T cells in healthy people across ages (dated by TCRdb to the mid-2010s). Some background on the complete study: In model experiments, template switching captured roughly one uniquely barcoded TCR beta cDNA molecule for every two T cells. The donors were split into four age groups: young (average roughly 15 years), middle-aged (roughly 40), aged (more than 55) and long-lived (approximately 80). Two additional independent replicas of 1 million unique cDNA reads from the same blood draw were analyzed for two donors (one aged 18 to 30 and one aged 80 or older). To avoid experimental bias, donors of different ages were randomly spread across the sequencing lanes. The study measured age-related changes in TCR beta repertoire diversity using deep sequencing normalized with unique cDNA molecular identifiers. What the authors observed across the whole study: Since profiling was done on bulk unsorted PBMCs, naive and antigen-experienced compartments could not be conclusively compared. The long-lived group showed more naive CD4+ T cells, fewer expanded clones and increased TCR diversity than the aged group, suggesting age selection. The CMV infection status of donors was not known, potentially confounding age-related changes in expanded clonotypes. Estimates of total diversity based on one million sequenced T cells were considered lower bounds and underestimates. A strong correlation was found between observed TCR beta diversity and the percentage of naive T cells measured by flow cytometry. As age increased, observed TCR beta diversity per million T cells dropped in a roughly linear way, and a significant reduction was already evident by age approximately 40.

As for this clonotype: This clone's antigen is unknown. There are no base qualities to consult, and no much larger clone falls within one base.

Systemically healthy Caucasian individuals from Russia, around 39 in total and aged about 6 to 100 years, were included as donors. Each donor gave about 10 milliliters of peripheral blood, drawn into EDTA-treated Vacutainer tubes. PBMCs were isolated by Ficoll-Paque density-gradient centrifugation, with at least 6 million obtained per sample. Total RNA, at least 6 micrograms per sample, was extracted from PBMCs with Trizol reagent. For every donor, flow cytometry on a PBMC aliquot measured the percentage of naive CD45RAhigh/CD27high T cells. Measured from the cysteine to the phenylalanine, the CDR3 is 13 residues long. The sequence is cut down to CDR3 DNA, 39 bases in frame from base 1. From a lookup of the germline V gene, CDR1 and CDR2 are SGHDN and FVKESK. The receptor library was made with 5' RACE. This sample was sequenced with an Illumina HiSeq 2500. The second PCR ran for roughly 7 to 12 cycles and used a J-beta primer mix along with a sample-barcoded 5' primer. A template-switch 5' adaptor carrying 12 random nucleotides introduced a unique molecular identifier onto each TCR beta cDNA molecule. Each sample yielded at least 2.5 million CDR3-containing paired-end reads. The Mint cDNA synthesis kit, primed by a TRBC-specific oligonucleotide, was used to synthesize first-strand cDNA from all RNA. Following uracil-DNA glycosylase treatment, a first 18-cycle PCR with universal primers M1SS and BC2_uni_R was performed on all cDNA. The authors' pipeline ran thus. For normalization, 1 million high-quality reads were randomly selected from each sample, with every read carrying a distinct molecular identifier. Instead of being binned into consensus sequences, reads that shared molecular identifiers were thrown out. MiTCR, run with a Q25 quality threshold and the strictest error-elimination algorithm, handled CDR3 identification, clonotype clustering and error correction. A nonparametric unseen species model with Euler transformation was used to estimate lower-bound total TCR beta diversity. The public reads were run again by TCRdb, first through fastp at Q25 and then through MiXCR, and only productive beta chains were kept. Duplicate CDR3 protein sequences are folded into a single record with the most common DNA and genes. The V and J calls reflect TCRdb's pipeline rather than the authors' work. Present in this sample are roughly 860,000 distinct CDR3 sequences, roughly 60% of which were seen just once. The top ten constitute roughly a quarter of the sample.

Recombination linked TRBV14 to TRBJ2-4, and 11 junctional nucleotides match TRBD1. Near its end, the DNA agrees better with TRBJ2-7, so the J call may be wrong. This receptor was identified in a man younger than 40 in good health. Sequencing was carried out using blood. The DNA is as follows: TGTGCCAGCAGGGACAGGGGGCAGGGCGAGCAGTACTTC. Its amino acids are CASRDRGQGEQYF.